The 26 T cell receptor beta chains listed next were all sequenced from one sample in a study of blood T cell repertoires in COVID-19. Only in-frame clones appear in the TCRdb table, and some are missing; sequencing was by immunoSEQ multiplex PCR. The repertoire has around 400,000 clones, around 87% of them found once; the top ten carry roughly 10%. Sample: peripheral blood. Every receptor here comes from a woman in her thirties with COVID-19, enrolled during active disease.

The chain has TRBV7-6 and TRBJ2-7, with 12 bases aligning to TRBD2. CDR3 length: 16 amino acids. CDR1 SGHVS and CDR2 FNYEAQ come from the germline V gene. J lost 0 bases, V lost 1 base, and 1 base had no gene match. The CDR3 loop is CASSLGTSGNSYEQYF. The CDR3 coding sequence is TGTGCCAGCAGCTTAGGGACTAGCGGGAACTCCTACGAGCAGTACTTC.

The chain employs TRBV29-1 and TRBJ1-1; D may be TRBD1 (5 bases). Germline values: CDR1 SQVTM, CDR2 ANQGSEA. The CDR3 contains 11 residues. Trimming pared 4 bases from V and 3 bases from J, leaving 6 bases between. CDR3 in DNA: TGCAGCGTTGTAGGGGACACTGAAGCTTTCTTT. Translating it yields CSVVGDTEAFF.

V is TRBV24-1 and J is TRBJ2-3, with D tentatively TRBD1 (6 bases). The CDR3 runs 18 residues. The V and J ends lost 0 bases and 1 base respectively, with 16 bases between them. Germline V gene lookup returns CDR1 KGHDR and CDR2 SFDVKD. CDR3 in amino acids: CATSDLSVRGFCTDTQYF. As DNA, the CDR3 is TGTGCCACCAGTGATTTGTCTGTCAGGGGTTTTTGCACAGATACGCAGTATTTT.

The chain recombines TRBV30 with TRBJ2-2; D call uncertain. The CDR3 loop spans 13 amino acids. The V gene's germline CDR1 is GTSNPN and CDR2 SVGIG (reference sequence). Trimming removed 2 bases at V and 6 bases at J, with 10 bases between. DNA for the CDR3: TGTGCCTGGAGTCATTTAAGCGCCGGGGAGCTGTTTTTT. Its protein product is CAWSHLSAGELFF.

The chain recombines TRBV20-1 with TRBJ1-2, with a weak D call TRBD1 (6 bases). Germline V gives CDR1 DFQATT, CDR2 SNEGSKA (reference sequence). Trimming removed 6 bases at V and 8 bases at J, with 10 bases between. This CDR3 has 10 residues. DNA of the CDR3: TGCAGTGCCCAGGGGTTGGGCTACACCTTC. Its protein is CSAQGLGYTF.

A remark on this clone: The junction and the germline gene differ at one end; a read error may be behind it. This chain connects TRBV18 to TRBJ2-1; TRBD2 matches at 14 bases. The germline V gene has CDR1 KGHSH and CDR2 LQKENI. The CDR3 totals 19 residues. For the CDR3, the DNA is TGTGCCAGCTCACCCCTCAGAGGGACTAGCGGGGGCCCCTATAATGAGCAGTTCTTC. Protein: CASSPLRGTSGGPYNEQFF.

This chain joins TRBV10-3 and TRBJ2-7; a possible D gene is TRBD2 (5 bases). The germline CDR1 and CDR2 sequences are ENHRY and SYGVKD. Between the trimmed V and J ends, which lost 0 bases and 1 base, there was a span of 13 bases. CDR3 size: 16 residues. CDR3 coding DNA: TGTGCCATCAGTGAGTCGAACGGACTCCTTTCCTACGAGCAGTACTTC. Translation: CAISESNGLLSYEQYF.

The sample holds one count of this clone. This chain joins TRBV5-1 and TRBJ1-4, with a tentative D call TRBD1 (5 bases). The CDR3 covers 14 residues. Trimming pared 3 bases from V and 7 bases from J, leaving 13 bases between. CDR1 is SGHRS, CDR2 YFSETQ, per germline. The CDR3 reads CASSSRGGGEKLFF. The CDR3 nucleotides are TGCGCCAGCAGCTCAAGGGGTGGCGGTGAAAAACTGTTTTTT.

The chain is built from TRBV18 and TRBJ1-2, with unresolved D. This CDR3 spans 14 amino acids. Trimming stripped 6 bases from V and 3 bases from J, with 14 bases between. The germline CDR1 and CDR2 sequences are KGHSH and LQKENI. CDR3 nucleotides: TGTGCCAGCTCCCGCCAGGTGAAGGACTATGGCTACACCTTC. Translating gives CASSRQVKDYGYTF.

The rearrangement links TRBV28 to TRBJ2-7, with TRBD1 as a possible D gene (6 bases). This CDR3 spans 16 amino acids. V was clipped by 2 bases and J by 6 bases, with 20 bases between them. Per germline, CDR1 MDHEN and CDR2 SYDVKM. CDR3 sequence: CASSLALGRGTGEQYF. CDR3 DNA sequence: TGTGCCAGCAGTTTAGCTCTAGGCAGGGGTACCGGCGAGCAGTACTTC.

This clone was seen many times. The rearrangement links TRBV30 to TRBJ1-6, with D maybe TRBD1 (6 bases). V was trimmed by 0 bases and J by 9 bases, leaving 15 bases between them. This CDR3 is built from 15 residues. The germline V gene has CDR1 GTSNPN and CDR2 SVGIG (reference sequence). CDR3 residues: CAWSVGAGARSPLHF. The DNA for the CDR3 is TGTGCCTGGAGTGTAGGGGCAGGGGCACGTTCACCCCTCCACTTT.

The rearrangement joins TRBV29-1 to TRBJ1-1, with 7 bases matching TRBD1. The germline CDR1 and CDR2 sequences are SQVTM and ANQGSEA. This CDR3 spans 14 amino acids. The trim removed 6 bases at V and 3 bases at J, leaving 10 bases unmatched. The CDR3 DNA follows: TGCAGCGTGCTTGACAGGGCAAATCACACTGAAGCTTTCTTT. Protein product: CSVLDRANHTEAFF.

V usage is TRBV15 and J usage is TRBJ2-1; possibly TRBD2 for D (6 bases). The ends were cut back, 5 bases at V and 7 bases at J, with 15 bases in the middle. This CDR3 has 14 residues. The germline V gene has CDR1 LNHNV and CDR2 YYDKDF (reference sequence). CDR3 bases: TGTGCCACCAGCGAAAGGACTAATTGGAATGAGCAGTTCTTC. Protein: CATSERTNWNEQFF.

This chain's CDR3 is CASSYSTGQTYEQYF. The CDR3 DNA reads as TGTGCCAGCAGTTACTCAACCGGACAGACCTACGAGCAGTACTTC. The V gene is TRBV6-6, the J gene TRBJ2-7; possible D gene TRBD1, 6 bases. Germline loops: CDR1 MNHNY, CDR2 SVGAGI (reference sequence). With 0 bases removed from V and 2 bases from J, the gap between germline ends came to 11 bases. The CDR3 is 15 residues long.

The chain combines TRBV10-1 with TRBJ1-5, with no clear D. CDR1 WNHNN and CDR2 SYGVQD come from the germline V gene (reference sequence). The length of the CDR3 is 17 residues. Trimming stripped 6 bases from V and 6 bases from J, with 24 bases between. CDR3 bases: TGCGCCAGCAGCGGTCCGCTCGGGAGGGCGGACCTTCAGCCCCAGCATTTT. Its translation: CASSGPLGRADLQPQHF.

This clone has only a few counts. V usage is TRBV3-1 (or the pseudogene TRBV3-2) and J usage is TRBJ2-7, with D unresolved. This CDR3 is 14 amino acids long. Between the trimmed V and J ends, which lost 2 bases and 0 bases, there was a span of 8 bases. CDR1 LGHDT and CDR2 YNNKEL come from the germline V gene (reference sequence). The CDR3 sequence is CASSQLRSSYEQYF. Written as DNA, the CDR3 is TGTGCCAGCAGCCAACTGCGGTCCTCCTACGAGCAGTACTTC.

The rearrangement uses TRBV5-5 and TRBJ2-1; D unresolved. Germline V gene data show CDR1 as SGHKS and CDR2 as YYEKEE (reference sequence). The CDR3 consists of 17 residues. V was cut by 2 bases and J by 0 bases, with 15 bases left in between. The CDR3 DNA follows: TGTGCCAGCAGCTTCGTCAGTACAGCCCACTCCTACAATGAGCAGTTCTTC. It codes for CASSFVSTAHSYNEQFF.

The V gene is TRBV5-4, the J gene TRBJ2-1; 8 positions match TRBD1. The length of the CDR3 is 13 residues. Trimming at V came to 3 bases and at J to 9 bases, leaving 5 bases not matched to a gene. Germline CDR1 is SGHNT and CDR2 is YYREEE (reference sequence). In nucleotides, the CDR3 is TGTGCCAGCAGCTCCAGGACAGGGTTTGAGCAGTTCTTC. Translating it yields CASSSRTGFEQFF.

This chain uses TRBV29-1 with TRBJ2-2; tentatively, D is TRBD2 (5 bases). CDR1 and CDR2 from the germline V gene are SQVTM and ANQGSEA. The CDR3 totals 12 residues. V dropped 5 bases and J dropped 7 bases, with 11 bases sitting between them. This CDR3 is CSVFSEYGELFF. DNA for the CDR3: TGCAGCGTTTTTAGCGAATACGGGGAGCTGTTTTTT.

This chain's CDR3 is CASSSGLSPDTQYF. In DNA form, the CDR3 reads TGTGCCAGCAGCTCAGGACTTAGTCCAGATACGCAGTATTTT. This chain joins TRBV7-3 and TRBJ2-3, with D possibly matching TRBD2 (5 bases). In germline, CDR1 is SGHTA, CDR2 FQGTGA. V lost 4 bases, J lost 4 bases, and 12 bases lay in between. This CDR3 is 14 amino acids long.

This clone came up once. The chain joins TRBV6-1 to TRBJ1-4; the D is unclear. The CDR3 loop spans 16 amino acids. Between the trimmed V and J ends, which lost 3 bases and 3 bases, there was a span of 14 bases. Germline CDR1 MNHNS, CDR2 SASEGT. The CDR3 nucleotides are TGTGCCAGCAGTGAGGTGCCCCCGGTCTCTAATGAAAAACTGTTTTTT. Encoded protein: CASSEVPPVSNEKLFF.

The rearrangement uses TRBV2 and TRBJ2-5; 9 positions agree with TRBD1. Germline V gene sequence: CDR1 SNHLY, CDR2 FYNNEI. Trimming removed 11 bases from V and 5 bases from J; junction bases left unmatched: 9. The CDR3 totals 13 residues. The CDR3 sequence is CAGQGKIMETQYF. The CDR3 DNA is TGTGCCGGACAGGGGAAGATAATGGAGACCCAGTACTTC.

The chain links TRBV18 to TRBJ1-4; no clear D. The CDR3 loop spans 14 amino acids. V was pared by 1 base and J by 2 bases, with 5 bases between. CDR1 KGHSH and CDR2 LQKENI come from the germline V gene. CDR3 DNA sequence: TGTGCCAGCTCACCACGAGGGACTAATGAAAAACTGTTTTTT. It encodes CASSPRGTNEKLFF.

V usage is TRBV2 and J usage is TRBJ1-6, with D tentatively TRBD1 (5 bases). Germline CDR1 SNHLY, CDR2 FYNNEI. CDR3 size: 14 residues. V lost 4 bases to trimming and J lost 6 bases, with 10 bases between them. The CDR3 is CASSGQGGNSPLHF. The CDR3 region has the DNA TGTGCCAGCAGTGGGCAGGGAGGTAATTCACCCCTCCACTTT. Variable domain in full (rest from reference TRBV2 and TRBJ1-6): EPEVTQTPSHQVTQMGQEVILRCVPISNHLYFYWYRQILGQKVEFLVSFYNNEISEKSEIFDDQFSVERPDGSNFTLKIRSTKLEDSAMYFCASSGQGGNSPLHFGNGTRLTVT.

The gene calls are TRBV12-3 or TRBV12-4 and TRBJ1-2; the D gene is possibly TRBD1 (5 bases). V was cut by 5 bases and J by 8 bases, with 15 bases left in between. The CDR3 is 13 residues long. In DNA form, the CDR3 reads TGTGCCAGCAGTCCTACGGCAGGGTACGGCTACACCTTC. Encoded protein: CASSPTAGYGYTF.

This clone was observed a few times. This chain connects TRBV6-6 to TRBJ1-1; 7 positions match TRBD1. Germline CDR1 MNHNY, CDR2 SVGAGI (reference sequence). The CDR3 runs to 14 residues. Germline trimming cut 3 bases from V and 5 bases from J; bases unmatched to any gene: 6. The CDR3 protein is CASSYGRGSTEAFF. In DNA form, the CDR3 reads TGTGCCAGCAGTTATGGCAGGGGGTCTACTGAAGCTTTCTTT.